What follows are 25 T cell receptor beta chains derived from one specimen sequenced in a study of cytomegalovirus exposure and HLA in healthy donors. The PCR contained 60 Vbeta and 13 Jbeta primers. Assay: immunoSEQ multiplex PCR; the TCRdb copy retains only in-frame clones and omits some. The table lists some 150,000 clones, around 66% of them singletons, with roughly 3.1% in the top ten. The sequencing sample was made of PBMCs. Receptors were obtained from a woman in her thirties in good health and CMV-seropositive.

The chain combines TRBV11-2 with TRBJ1-2, with TRBD1 matching over 8 bases. The V segment lost 0 bases and the J segment 0 bases; nucleotides outside the gene matches: 3. The CDR3 is 16 amino acids. Per germline, CDR1 SGHAT and CDR2 FQNNGV. CDR3 residues: CASSLESGGPNYGYTF. CDR3 sequence (DNA): TGTGCCAGCAGCTTAGAATCAGGGGGCCCTAACTATGGCTACACCTTC.

The chain is built from TRBV10-3 and TRBJ2-5; tentatively, D is TRBD2 (5 bases). With the DNA end fitting TRBJ2-7 better, the J assignment may be wrong. The CDR3 is 14 residues long. Germline values: CDR1 ENHRY, CDR2 SYGVKD. Here the CDR3 DNA reads TGTGCCATCAGTGAGGCCCGGGGTGACTACGAGCAGTACTTC. Amino acid sequence: CAISEARGDYEQYF.

The chain employs TRBV7-6 and TRBJ2-1; no clear D gene. V lost 3 bases to trimming and J lost 4 bases, with 10 bases between them. Germline loops: CDR1 SGHVS, CDR2 FNYEAQ. The CDR3 contains 14 residues. CDR3 residues: CASSLYLRYNEQFF. Written as DNA, the CDR3 is TGTGCCAGCAGCTTGTATTTGAGATACAATGAGCAGTTCTTC.

This clone was recorded only once. The rearrangement links TRBV6-1 to TRBJ2-7; D gene uncertain. Germline-derived CDR1 and CDR2 are MNHNS and SASEGT. The CDR3 runs 15 residues. The ends were cut back, 4 bases at V and 5 bases at J, with 18 bases in the middle. The CDR3, as DNA: TGTGCCAGCAGTGTTTTTGATTCGGTGCTGGACGAGCAGTACTTC. This translates into CASSVFDSVLDEQYF.

Only one count was recorded for this clone. This chain uses TRBV6-5 with TRBJ1-2; perhaps TRBD1 as D (6 bases). The germline V gene encodes CDR1 MNHEY and CDR2 SVGAGI. The CDR3 has 13 residues. Trimming shortened V by 8 bases and J by 8 bases, and 18 bases separated the two germline ends. CDR3 protein: CASSLTPGAGYTF. CDR3 DNA sequence: TGTGCCAGCTCCCTGACCCCAGGGGCAGGCTACACCTTC.

The chain joins TRBV7-2 to TRBJ1-2; D is unclear. Trimming left V 1 base short and J 4 bases short, with 10 bases between. The CDR3 has 14 amino acids. Germline CDR1 SGHTA, CDR2 FQGNSA. The chain's CDR3 is CASSLGGQIYGYTF. CDR3 sequence (DNA): TGTGCCAGCAGCTTAGGTGGGCAGATCTATGGCTACACCTTC.

This clone was detected a few times. This chain's CDR3 is CASSYSSGRGQPQHF. CDR3 bases: TGTGCCAGCAGTTACTCATCGGGGAGGGGTCAGCCCCAGCATTTT. The V call is TRBV6-5, the J call TRBJ1-5, with a possible D match to TRBD1 (5 bases). This CDR3 spans 15 amino acids. Deletions cut 0 bases from V and 6 bases from J, with 12 bases between. The germline gives CDR1 MNHEY, CDR2 SVGAGI.

This clone was detected a few times. V usage is TRBV28 and J usage is TRBJ2-7; 8 bases are a match to TRBD1. The CDR3 length is 15 residues. Trimming removed 4 bases from V and 4 bases from J; junction bases left unmatched: 9. Looked up from germline, CDR1 is MDHEN and CDR2 is SYDVKM. Here the CDR3 reads CASSSSGQGKYEQYF. CDR3 nucleotides: TGTGCCAGCAGTTCCTCCGGACAGGGTAAATACGAGCAGTACTTC.

This clone was detected a few times. The gene calls are TRBV6-5 and TRBJ1-2; 8 bases are a match to TRBD1. This CDR3 comprises 14 residues. Trimming removed 6 bases from V and 8 bases from J; junction bases left unmatched: 11. Germline CDR1 and CDR2: MNHEY and SVGAGI. The CDR3 DNA follows: TGTGCCAGCAGAAATCACGGGACAGGCTCAGGCTACACCTTC. Translating gives CASRNHGTGSGYTF.

The V gene is TRBV14, the J gene TRBJ2-1, with D possibly matching TRBD1 (7 bases). V dropped 3 bases and J dropped 8 bases, with 14 bases sitting between them. Germline assignment: CDR1 SGHDN and CDR2 FVKESK. The CDR3 covers 14 residues. The CDR3: CASSHPQGRYEQFF. The CDR3 nucleotides read TGTGCCAGCAGCCACCCACAGGGGAGGTATGAGCAGTTCTTC.

The rearrangement uses TRBV30 and TRBJ1-4; D perhaps matches TRBD1 (5 bases). CDR3 size: 14 residues. V dropped 3 bases and J dropped 7 bases, with 15 bases sitting between them. Germline V lookup: CDR1 GTSNPN, CDR2 SVGIG (reference sequence). CDR3: CAWRSRGYGEKLFF. The CDR3 DNA reads as TGTGCCTGGAGGTCCCGGGGGTACGGTGAAAAACTGTTTTTT.

The chain uses TRBV6-5 and TRBJ1-1; tentatively, D is TRBD1 (5 bases). Trimming stripped 4 bases from V and 4 bases from J, with 13 bases between. In germline, CDR1 is MNHEY, CDR2 SVGAGI. There are 14 residues in the CDR3. This CDR3 is CASSLSWGGTEAFF. The CDR3 bases are TGTGCCAGCAGTTTGTCTTGGGGCGGCACTGAAGCTTTCTTT.

The chain carries TRBV5-1 and TRBJ1-1; 8 nucleotides align to TRBD1. The CDR3 length is 15 residues. The junction had 18 bases not matched to a gene; V was cut back by 8 bases and J by 9 bases. Germline loops: CDR1 SGHRS, CDR2 YFSETQ. The DNA for the CDR3 is TGCGCCAGTCGCCGATTTGGACAGGGCGAAGTAAAAGCTTTCTTT. The encoded protein is CASRRFGQGEVKAFF.

The chain uses TRBV15 and TRBJ2-5, with D hard to call. The J call is doubtful: the DNA matches TRBJ2-7 better. The CDR3 is 14 amino acids. Germline CDR1 reads LNHNV; CDR2 reads YYDKDF (reference sequence). For the CDR3, the DNA is TGTGCCACCAGCAGAGATAGTGAGTCCTACGAGCAGTACTTC. It codes for CATSRDSESYEQYF.

This rearrangement joins TRBV4-2 to TRBJ2-2, with 11 bases matching TRBD2. Trimming at V came to 0 bases and at J to 6 bases, leaving 9 bases not matched to a gene. This CDR3 is built from 18 residues. Germline assignment: CDR1 LGHNA and CDR2 YNFKEQ. The CDR3 loop is CASSQDASGRLASGELFF. CDR3 coding DNA: TGTGCCAGCAGCCAAGATGCTAGCGGGAGGTTAGCGTCCGGGGAGCTGTTTTTT.

The CDR3 DNA is TGTGCCAGTCAGGGGGCCCTCGGTTACGAGCAGTACTTC. It is translated as CASQGALGYEQYF. The rearrangement uses TRBV6-5 and TRBJ2-7; 8 bases fit TRBD1. Germline CDR1 reads MNHEY; CDR2 reads SVGAGI. The CDR3 consists of 13 residues. V shed 9 bases, J shed 4 bases, and the junction held 8 bases outside the gene matches.

This clone turned up a few times. The chain uses TRBV5-1 and TRBJ2-7; tentative D call: TRBD1 (5 bases). With 0 bases removed from V and 0 bases from J, the gap between germline ends came to 7 bases. The CDR3 consists of 14 residues. Germline CDR1 is SGHRS and CDR2 is YFSETQ. This CDR3 reads CASSLDRSSYEQYF. CDR3 nucleotide sequence: TGCGCCAGCAGCTTGGACAGGAGCTCCTACGAGCAGTACTTC.

This clone was counted a few times. V usage is TRBV28 and J usage is TRBJ2-1; a weak D match, TRBD2 (5 bases). The V end was cut by 8 bases, the J end by 7 bases, with 15 bases between. The CDR3 extends over 13 amino acids. CDR1 MDHEN and CDR2 SYDVKM come from the germline V gene. The CDR3 protein is CASRDPMGNEQFF. CDR3 bases: TGTGCCAGCCGGGATCCCATGGGGAATGAGCAGTTCTTC.

The chain uses TRBV10-2 and TRBJ2-2, with 7 bases that match TRBD1. J lost 4 bases, V lost 6 bases, and 8 bases had no gene match. Germline loops: CDR1 WSHSY, CDR2 SAAADI. The CDR3 loop spans 15 amino acids. For the CDR3, the DNA is TGCGCCAGCAGCCCAAGGACAGGAGGCACCGGGGAGCTGTTTTTT. This gives the protein CASSPRTGGTGELFF.

This clone has a handful of counts. This chain joins TRBV5-4 and TRBJ2-5, with 8 nucleotides matching TRBD1. The last part of the DNA fits TRBJ2-7 better; the J call may be wrong. This CDR3 is 14 amino acids long. Germline V gene lookup returns CDR1 SGHNT and CDR2 YYREEE (reference sequence). The CDR3 DNA reads TGTGCCAGCAGCTTGGGTCAGGGGGCGAGCGAGCAGTACTTC. It is translated as CASSLGQGASEQYF.

The chain carries TRBV15 and TRBJ1-5; 8 bases fit TRBD1. CDR1 and CDR2 from the germline V gene are LNHNV and YYDKDF (reference sequence). V lost 3 bases to trimming and J lost 7 bases; unmatched junction nucleotides: 5. The CDR3 is made up of 14 amino acids. The chain's CDR3 is CATSSPTGAQPQHF. In DNA form, the CDR3 reads TGTGCCACCAGCAGCCCGACAGGGGCCCAGCCCCAGCATTTT.

Worth noting for this clone: No conserved phenylalanine or tryptophan ends this CDR3, so it is likely a read error. No DNA is shown, since the ends of the CDR3 on it are uncertain; the CDR3 is the one TCRdb lists. This chain joins TRBV12-2 and TRBJ1-2; TRBD1, the table's D call, was not compared with the DNA. TRBV12-2 is given as a pseudogene. The CDR3 is 13 residues long, ends included. This CDR3 reads CATGDRVSYGHTL.

V usage is TRBV6-4 and J usage is TRBJ2-3; TRBD1 matches 12 bases. Germline V gene sequence: CDR1 MRHNA, CDR2 SNTAGT. V was clipped by 5 bases and J by 4 bases; unmatched bases: 7. The CDR3 spans 16 residues. DNA for the CDR3: TGTGCCAGCAGTCTATCCGGGACAGGGGGCGCAGATACGCAGTATTTT. This gives the protein CASSLSGTGGADTQYF.

J is TRBJ1-3 and V is TRBV19; TRBD1 matches at 10 bases. This CDR3 is built from 18 residues. Germline V lookup: CDR1 LNHDA, CDR2 SQIVND (reference sequence). The trim removed 8 bases at V and 4 bases at J, leaving 17 bases unmatched. CDR3 in amino acids: CASRDRGFSSSGGNTIYF. The CDR3 DNA follows: TGTGCCAGTCGGGACAGGGGATTCTCCTCCTCTGGCGGAAACACCATATATTTT. The complete variable domain, with remaining parts taken from reference TRBV19 and TRBJ1-3, reads DGGITQSPKYLFRKEGQNVTLSCEQNLNHDAMYWYRQDPGQGLRLIYYSQIVNDFQKGDIAEGYSVSREKKESFPLTVTSAQKNPTAFYLCASRDRGFSSSGGNTIYFGEGSWLTVV.

This clone turned up a few times. This chain links TRBV6-6 with TRBJ1-2; no clear D gene. The V end was cut by 8 bases, the J end by 0 bases, with 7 bases between. Germline V gives CDR1 MNHNY, CDR2 SVGAGI (reference sequence). CDR3 length: 12 amino acids. CDR3 nucleotide sequence: TGTGCCAGCTCGATAGCTAACTATGGCTACACCTTC. Amino acid sequence: CASSIANYGYTF.